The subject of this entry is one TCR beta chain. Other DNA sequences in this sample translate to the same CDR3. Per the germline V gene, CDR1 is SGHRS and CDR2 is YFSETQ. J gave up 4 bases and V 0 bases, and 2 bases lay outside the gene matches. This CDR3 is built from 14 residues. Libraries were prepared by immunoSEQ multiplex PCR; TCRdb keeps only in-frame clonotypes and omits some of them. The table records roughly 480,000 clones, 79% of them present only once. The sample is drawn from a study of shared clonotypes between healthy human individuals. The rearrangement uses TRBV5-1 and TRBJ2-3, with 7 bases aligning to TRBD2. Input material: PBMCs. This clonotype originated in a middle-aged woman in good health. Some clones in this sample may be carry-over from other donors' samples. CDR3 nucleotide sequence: TGCGCCAGCAGCTTGGCGGGAGGATCAGATACGCAGTATTTT. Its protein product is CASSLAGGSDTQYF.